The 5 T cell receptor beta chains below were found in one sample sequenced in a study of cytotoxic CD8 clonotypes in ibrutinib-treated CLL. Libraries were prepared by immunoSEQ multiplex PCR; TCRdb keeps only in-frame clonotypes and omits some of them. The table records 150,000 or so clones, 75% to 85% of them present only once. Sequencing was performed on PBMCs, taken after 36 months of ibrutinib treatment. The receptors here all came from a human donor with chronic lymphocytic leukemia.

The table lists this clone with a count of one. The gene calls are TRBV19 and TRBJ1-5; D is uncertain. Trimming removed 2 bases from V and 9 bases from J, with 11 bases in between. CDR3 size: 13 residues. CDR1 and CDR2 from the germline V gene are LNHDA and SQIVND (reference sequence). The CDR3 DNA is TGTGCCAGTAGTATAAGGGTCCCACGGCCCCAGCATTTT. Protein sequence: CASSIRVPRPQHF.

This clone was seen a few times. V gene TRBV18 combines with J gene TRBJ1-5, with D maybe TRBD1 (5 bases). The CDR3 length is 17 residues. The germline gives CDR1 KGHSH, CDR2 LQKENI. V lost 2 bases to trimming and J lost 6 bases, with 20 bases between them. Here the CDR3 DNA reads TGTGCCAGCTCACCAAGACAGACCGAATATGGTGGTCAGCCCCAGCATTTT. This codes for CASSPRQTEYGGQPQHF.

This chain joins TRBV6-1 and TRBJ2-3, with 9 bases identical to TRBD2. Trimming removed 8 bases from V and 1 base from J; junction bases left unmatched: 7. Germline values: CDR1 MNHNS, CDR2 SASEGT. The CDR3 spans 15 residues. The CDR3 DNA is TGTGCCAGCGAACCGGGACTAGCAGGCACAGATACGCAGTATTTT. Protein product: CASEPGLAGTDTQYF.

The J gene is TRBJ2-5, the V gene TRBV9, with D perhaps TRBD2 (7 bases). V gave up 1 base and J gave up 3 bases, with 13 bases separating them. The CDR3 consists of 15 residues. Germline CDR1 reads SGDLS; CDR2 reads YYNGEE. CDR3 nucleotide sequence: TGTGCCAGCAGCGTATGGGGGCTAGCGGAAGAGACCCAGTACTTC. This encodes CASSVWGLAEETQYF.

On this clone itself: Germline and junction disagree at one end, which may indicate a read error. The chain is built from TRBV25-1 and TRBJ2-3; D is unresolved. The CDR3 consists of 14 residues. Germline assignment: CDR1 MGHDK and CDR2 SYGVNS. CDR3 region: CASSATTGTDTQYF. In nucleotides, the CDR3 is TGTGCCAGCAGTGCTACGACGGGCACCGATACGCAGTATTTT.